These 3 T cell receptor beta chains were all obtained from the same sample, sequenced in a study of response to subunit inactivated influenza vaccine. In TCRdb, the RT-PCR reads were re-called with MiXCR into one record per CDR3 protein. The table lists 500,000 to 600,000 distinct CDR3 sequences, about 15% of them singletons, with 2.5% to 3.5% in the top ten. The specimen comprised CD4+ T cells sorted from PBMCs, sampled less than 30 months after vaccination. The receptors derive from a man in his fifties or sixties who received an inactivated influenza vaccine.

This clonotype was seen a few times. In nucleotides, the CDR3 is TGCAGTGCTAGCGGGAGAACTTCCTACAATGAGCAGTTCTTC. It encodes CSASGRTSYNEQFF. The rearrangement links TRBV20-1 to TRBJ2-1, with D perhaps matching TRBD2 (6 bases). The CDR3 covers 14 residues. Trimming took off 3 bases at V and 1 base at J, with 10 bases between the two ends. Germline lookup yields CDR1 DFQATT and CDR2 SNEGSKA (reference sequence).

This chain connects TRBV11-1 to TRBJ2-2; 8 nucleotides agree with TRBD2. The germline CDR1 and CDR2 sequences are SGHAT and FQDESV (reference sequence). The CDR3 sequence is 18 residues long. Losses at the gene ends were 2 bases for V and 3 bases for J; bases not matched to a gene: 11. CDR3 nucleotides: TGTGCCAGCAGCTTACGTCGGCGGCGGGAGGAGGACACCGGGGAGCTGTTTTTT. This sequence encodes CASSLRRRREEDTGELFF. Looking up the rest from reference TRBV11-1 and TRBJ2-2 gives the full variable domain: EAEVAQSPRYKITEKSQAVAFWCDPISGHATLYWYRQILGQGPELLVQFQDESVVDDSQLPKDRFSAERLKGVDSTLKIQPAELGDSAMYLCASSLRRRREEDTGELFFGEGSRLTVL.

This clonotype has just a few counts. The chain has TRBV20-1 and TRBJ2-7; 10 nucleotides align to TRBD1. The germline gives CDR1 DFQATT, CDR2 SNEGSKA (reference sequence). The CDR3 length is 14 residues. The V and J ends lost 6 bases and 1 base, in that order; junction bases with no gene match: 6. As DNA, the CDR3 is TGCAGTGCGCTCCGGGACAGGGGATCCTACGAGCAGTACTTC. Translation: CSALRDRGSYEQYF.